This passage covers 26 T cell receptor beta chains from one sample sequenced in a study of T cells in Graves' hyperthyroidism and ophthalmopathy. RNA transcripts gave rise to amplified TCR beta CDR3 regions. The TCR CDR3 first-round RT-PCR relied on the HTBI primer set. TCRdb independently ran MiXCR on the multiplex PCR reads; one entry per CDR3 protein. The data contain nearly 600,000 distinct CDR3 sequences, 12% to 15% of them singletons. Sequencing used blood. These receptors all stem from a woman between 18 and 30 years old with Graves' ophthalmopathy.

The sample holds many counts of this clonotype. The rearrangement joins TRBV7-9 to TRBJ2-1; D not resolved. The CDR3 length is 12 residues. Germline lookup yields CDR1 SEHNR and CDR2 FQNEAQ (reference sequence). Trimming stripped 5 bases from V and 6 bases from J, with 8 bases between. CDR3 coding DNA: TGTGCCAGCAGCCCGGCGCTCAATGAGCAGTTCTTC. This translates into CASSPALNEQFF.

The table lists this clonotype with many counts. The chain employs TRBV7-8 and TRBJ2-2; 10 nucleotides line up with TRBD2. Germline CDR1 and CDR2: SGHVS and FQNEAQ. This CDR3 comprises 17 residues. The V gene end was trimmed by 1 base and the J gene end by 2 bases; junction bases not matched to a gene: 4. The CDR3 sequence is CASSLVLAGANTGELFF. The CDR3 DNA reads as TGTGCCAGCAGCTTAGTGCTAGCGGGAGCAAACACCGGGGAGCTGTTTTTT. The full variable domain, its missing parts supplied by reference TRBV7-8 and TRBJ2-2, is GAGVSQSPRYKVAKRGQDVALRCDPISGHVSLFWYQQALGQGPEFLTYFQNEAQLDKSGLPSDRFFAERPEGSVSTLKIQRTQQEDSAVYLCASSLVLAGANTGELFFGEGSRLTVL.

This clonotype was counted only a few times. V gene TRBV7-8 combines with J gene TRBJ2-2; 9 nucleotides match TRBD2. Germline CDR1 SGHVS, CDR2 FQNEAQ. This CDR3 contains 16 residues. Trimming removed 5 bases from V and 4 bases from J; junction bases left unmatched: 8. The CDR3 sequence is CASSPVAGVSTGELFF. The CDR3 region has the DNA TGTGCCAGCAGCCCCGTAGCGGGAGTTAGCACCGGGGAGCTGTTTTTT.

The CDR3 sequence is CASSSNRDWSTDTQYF. CDR3 DNA: TGTGCCAGCAGTTCAAATCGGGACTGGAGCACAGATACGCAGTATTTT. This chain joins TRBV27 and TRBJ2-3; D might be TRBD2 (6 bases). V was clipped by 4 bases and J by 0 bases, with 14 bases between them. This CDR3 spans 16 amino acids. Germline assignment: CDR1 MNHEY and CDR2 SMNVEV (reference sequence).

This clonotype was recorded at least ten times. The rearrangement links TRBV6-1 to TRBJ2-5; TRBD2 matches 9 bases. With V trimmed by 6 bases and J by 2 bases, 4 bases remained unmatched. Germline lookup yields CDR1 MNHNS and CDR2 SASEGT. CDR3 length: 14 residues. The CDR3 spells CASSRTSEQETQYF. CDR3 in DNA: TGTGCCAGCAGCCGGACTAGCGAACAAGAGACCCAGTACTTC.

This clonotype occurred many times. The chain combines TRBV15 with TRBJ2-3; no firm D call. The V gene lost 6 bases and the J gene lost 0 bases, with 7 bases spanning the gap. Germline assignment: CDR1 LNHNV and CDR2 YYDKDF (reference sequence). This CDR3 is built from 13 residues. The CDR3 DNA follows: TGTGCCACCAGGGGTCTAAGCACAGATACGCAGTATTTT. Protein product: CATRGLSTDTQYF. Filled out from reference TRBV15 and TRBJ2-3, the complete variable domain reads DAMVIQNPRYQVTQFGKPVTLSCSQTLNHNVMYWYQQKSSQAPKLLFHYYDKDFNNEADTPDNFQSRRPNTSFCFLDIRSPGLGDTAMYLCATRGLSTDTQYFGPGTRLTVL.

With respect to this clonotype: Relative to the germline gene, one junction end is altered; a read error may explain this. The CDR3, as DNA: TGTGCCAACTCGGTCCAGTCCGGGATCGAAGGAACCACCATATATTTT. Its translation: CANSVQSGIEGTTIYF. The rearrangement uses TRBV10-3 and TRBJ1-3; D unresolved. This CDR3 region has 16 residues. From germline, CDR1 is ENHRY and CDR2 SYGVKD.

This clonotype was seen ten or more times. V and J are TRBV12-3 or TRBV12-4 and TRBJ2-2; 7 bases are shared with TRBD1. This CDR3 comprises 16 residues. V was clipped by 1 base and J by 1 base; unmatched bases: 3. DNA of the CDR3: TGTGCCAGCAGTTTAGTTCGGACAGGGAACACCGGGGAGCTGTTTTTT. Encoded protein: CASSLVRTGNTGELFF.

Many counts were recorded for this clonotype. This chain joins TRBV6-2 or TRBV6-3 and TRBJ1-5, with unresolved D. CDR3 length: 14 residues. Germline V gene data show CDR1 as MNHEY and CDR2 as SVGEGT. Trimming shortened V by 0 bases and J by 3 bases, and 6 bases separated the two germline ends. Written as DNA, the CDR3 is TGTGCCAGCAGTTACTCGATCGTCAATCAGCCCCAGCATTTT. It yields the protein CASSYSIVNQPQHF.

This clonotype was detected many times. The rearrangement links TRBV7-3 to TRBJ2-1; TRBD2 matches at 9 bases. V was clipped by 5 bases and J by 0 bases; unmatched bases: 5. In germline, CDR1 is SGHTA, CDR2 FQGTGA. The CDR3 has 16 residues. As DNA, the CDR3 is TGTGCCAGCAGCCCGGGACTAGCAGGCTCCTACAATGAGCAGTTCTTC. Amino acid sequence: CASSPGLAGSYNEQFF.

In this sample, this clonotype turned up a few times. The chain couples TRBV9 to TRBJ2-7, with 9 positions matching TRBD1. The CDR3 contains 15 residues. J was trimmed by 0 bases and V by 4 bases; bases with no gene match: 5. In germline, CDR1 is SGDLS, CDR2 YYNGEE. The CDR3 region is CASSPTGQGSYEQYF. DNA for the CDR3: TGTGCCAGCAGCCCCACGGGACAGGGCTCCTACGAGCAGTACTTC.

The chain uses TRBV11-1 and TRBJ2-7, with 10 bases lining up with TRBD1. CDR3 length: 17 residues. Germline V lookup: CDR1 SGHAT, CDR2 FQDESV (reference sequence). J lost 3 bases, V lost 3 bases, and 11 bases had no gene match. The CDR3 sequence: CASSFSSGTGVNYEQYF. CDR3 bases: TGTGCCAGCAGCTTCTCTTCCGGGACAGGGGTAAACTACGAGCAGTACTTC.

In this sample, this clonotype turned up a few times. The chain combines TRBV5-4 with TRBJ2-5, with TRBD2 identical over 9 bases. V was pared by 0 bases and J by 5 bases, with 5 bases of the junction left unmatched. This CDR3 comprises 15 residues. From germline, CDR1 is SGHNT and CDR2 YYREEE (reference sequence). CDR3 coding DNA: TGTGCCAGCAGCTTGGAAGGGGCGGGAGGGGAGACCCAGTACTTC. The encoded protein is CASSLEGAGGETQYF.

In regard to this clonotype: A much bigger clone sits one base away, suggesting this may be a read error. The chain is built from TRBV20-1 and TRBJ2-7, with D hard to call. There are 10 residues in the CDR3. Germline CDR1 and CDR2: DFQATT and SNEGSKA (reference sequence). V gave up 3 bases and J gave up 2 bases, with 2 bases separating them. CDR3 sequence: CSASTYEQYF. The CDR3 DNA is TGCAGTGCTAGTACCTACGAGCAGTACTTC.

This clonotype was seen ten or more times. CDR3 in amino acids: CSASKSGLVEKLFF. The CDR3 DNA reads TGCAGTGCCTCGAAGTCAGGGTTGGTCGAAAAACTGTTTTTT. V gene TRBV20-1 combines with J gene TRBJ1-4; perhaps TRBD1 as D (5 bases). The V gene's germline CDR1 is DFQATT and CDR2 SNEGSKA (reference sequence). CDR3 length: 14 residues. The ends were cut back, 6 bases at V and 8 bases at J, with 19 bases in the middle.

The rearrangement joins TRBV9 to TRBJ2-7; a possible D gene is TRBD2 (6 bases). There are 16 residues in the CDR3. Germline-derived CDR1 and CDR2 are SGDLS and YYNGEE. V was cut by 0 bases and J by 0 bases, with 13 bases left in between. The CDR3 sequence: CASSVGRGGVSYEQYF. In DNA form, the CDR3 reads TGTGCCAGCAGCGTAGGGAGAGGAGGGGTCTCCTACGAGCAGTACTTC.

The table lists this clonotype with a few counts. This chain uses TRBV6-2 or TRBV6-3 with TRBJ1-5; D gene uncertain. The germline CDR1 and CDR2 sequences are MNHEY and SVGEGT. The CDR3 has 14 amino acids. Trimming took off 6 bases at V and 3 bases at J, with 12 bases between the two ends. CDR3 protein: CASRPSSYNQPQHF. CDR3 nucleotide sequence: TGTGCCAGCAGGCCCAGCTCGTACAATCAGCCCCAGCATTTT.

The table lists this clonotype with a few counts. The chain couples TRBV7-9 to TRBJ1-2; TRBD1 matches 7 bases. V dropped 3 bases and J dropped 4; count of bases not matched to a gene: 5. Germline V lookup: CDR1 SEHNR, CDR2 FQNEAQ (reference sequence). The CDR3 runs 14 residues. CDR3 region: CASSLTGQIYGYTF. The DNA for the CDR3 is TGTGCCAGCAGCTTGACGGGACAGATCTATGGCTACACCTTC. The full variable domain, in which reference TRBV7-9 and TRBJ1-2 provide the parts outside the CDR3, is DTGVSQNPRHKITKRGQNVTFRCDPISEHNRLYWYRQTLGQGPEFLTYFQNEAQLEKSRLLSDRFSAERPKGSFSTLEIQRTEQGDSAMYLCASSLTGQIYGYTFGSGTRLTVV.

In this sample, this clonotype turned up many times. The gene calls are TRBV28 and TRBJ1-1; TRBD1 aligns across 10 bases. Germline V CDR1 and CDR2: MDHEN, SYDVKM. V was pared by 3 bases and J by 0 bases, with 16 bases of the junction left unmatched. There are 20 residues in the CDR3. CDR3 loop: CASSLPLTMTGGQMNTEAFF. CDR3 DNA sequence: TGTGCCAGCAGTTTGCCTCTAACGATGACAGGGGGCCAGATGAACACTGAAGCTTTCTTT.

This clonotype has a count of ten or more. The chain has TRBV28 and TRBJ1-5, with D possibly being TRBD1 (5 bases). V was cut by 7 bases and J by 5 bases, with 9 bases left in between. Germline V lookup: CDR1 MDHEN, CDR2 SYDVKM. The CDR3 spans 12 residues. The chain's CDR3 is CASTRGHQPQHF. The CDR3 bases are TGTGCCAGCACAAGGGGACATCAGCCCCAGCATTTT.

Only a few counts were recorded for this clonotype. V and J are TRBV12-3 or TRBV12-4 and TRBJ1-2, with 8 bases that match TRBD1. This CDR3 region has 16 residues. Trimming took 5 bases from V and 7 from J; bases not matched to a gene: 15. CDR3 DNA sequence: TGTGCCAGCAGTCTCCGGGACAGGCCCCCGGGAGGTGGCTACACCTTC. Translating gives CASSLRDRPPGGGYTF.

The V and J genes are TRBV4-3 and TRBJ2-1, with D possibly being TRBD1 (6 bases). Trimming removed 0 bases from V and 5 bases from J, with 11 bases in between. CDR3 length: 15 amino acids. CDR1 and CDR2 from the germline V gene are LGHNA and YSLEER. The CDR3 spells CASSQDSGQNNEQFF. The CDR3 nucleotides read TGCGCCAGCAGCCAAGATTCCGGACAGAACAATGAGCAGTTCTTC.

This clonotype was observed many times. CDR3 amino acids: CATSAWAKADTQYF. The DNA of the CDR3 is TGTGCCACCAGCGCCTGGGCCAAGGCAGATACGCAGTATTTT. The chain has TRBV24-1 and TRBJ2-3; no firm D call. Germline CDR1 KGHDR, CDR2 SFDVKD. CDR3 size: 14 residues. Trimming cost V 7 bases and J 4 bases, with 14 bases left between them.

This clonotype showed up many times. This sequence joins TRBV28 and TRBJ2-2, with D hard to call. CDR3 length: 14 amino acids. Trimming pared 8 bases from V and 6 bases from J, leaving 16 bases between. CDR1 MDHEN and CDR2 SYDVKM come from the germline V gene. The CDR3 here is CASLPGEGSGELFF. CDR3 nucleotides: TGTGCCAGCCTTCCGGGCGAAGGCTCCGGGGAGCTGTTTTTT.

A note on this clonotype: A much larger clone lies one base from this, so it may be a read error. The genes are TRBV28 and TRBJ2-3, with D tentatively TRBD1 (6 bases). Germline assignment: CDR1 MDHEN and CDR2 SYDVKM. The length of the CDR3 is 14 residues. V lost 7 bases and J lost 5, with 16 bases in between. The DNA for the CDR3 is TGTGCCAGCACTCAGGGGACACGACAAGATACGCAGTATTTT. It is translated as CASTQGTRQDTQYF.

This clonotype was detected ten times or more. The V and J genes are TRBV28 and TRBJ2-5; possibly TRBD2 for D (6 bases). V lost 10 bases to trimming and J lost 5 bases, with 20 bases between them. Germline values: CDR1 MDHEN, CDR2 SYDVKM. This CDR3 comprises 14 residues. In DNA form, the CDR3 reads TGTGCCACCGACTACGGAGGGAGCGGGGAGACCCAGTACTTC. Protein product: CATDYGGSGETQYF.